The sequence of this T cell receptor beta chain was determined in a study of blood T cell repertoires in COVID-19 (TCRdb year 2020). Study-level background: Samples covering the acute and convalescent phases of COVID-19 were provided by collaborators in the United States, Italy and Spain. Samples came from the ongoing ImmuneRACE study (first 160 participants) plus 1,254 subjects from 6 global collaborators. The prospective study material was composed of cDNA or gDNA derived from T cells, B-cell-depleted T cells, or PBMCs. Deeply sampled blood TCRbeta repertoires from subjects exposed to, actively infected with, or recovered from COVID-19 were included in the dataset. Nearly every sample came with metadata listing a de-identified subject ID, COVID-19 status, age in years and sex. Where available, HLA class I and class II types were obtained from metadata supplied by the sample provider rather than from assay-based typing. The repertoires were released in a freely available public database intended as a resource for research on the immune response to SARS-CoV-2.

Results the study describes overall, beyond this receptor: Clinical and demographic metadata were provided uncurated, with the amount varying by source and participant.

The collaborating institutions used their own protocols to collect whole blood in K2EDTA tubes. For TCRbeta analysis, collaborator samples were shipped as frozen whole blood, as isolated PBMCs, or as DNA extracted from either sample type. Details on this clone: It has no known antigen specificity. No base-level quality is on record; no much larger clone is a single base apart.

TCRbeta CDR3 regions were amplified from genomic DNA by means of the immunoSEQ Assay, a bias-controlled multiplex PCR. The paper's data handling went like this. Nucleated cell counts per sample were estimated from amplification of reference gene primers within the assay. Sequence reads were collapsed and filtered to measure the absolute abundance of every unique TCRbeta CDR3 rearrangement. Productive Simpson clonality was computed per sample as the square root of Simpson's diversity index over productive rearrangements. As stored in TCRdb, this immuneACCESS dataset retains in-frame rearrangements with V and J assigned. A fraction of the clones does not appear; measured against another copy, unresolved V genes explain less than half of the discrepancy, and the remainder lacks a known reason. D and trimming were read from the DNA, whereas the V and J calls and clone size are those reported in that table. For this sample there are roughly 200,000 clones; 75% to 90% appear just once. Approximately 11% of the sample belongs to the ten largest clones.

In the germline V gene (reference sequence), CDR1 corresponds to SGHNT and CDR2 to YYREEE. The CDR3 holds 16 amino acids from the cysteine to the phenylalanine. Left in the record is the CDR3 DNA by itself, 48 bases read in frame from the first base. V is pared back by 0 bases and J by 9 bases, with 19 bases lying between the germline termini. The sequenced material came from peripheral blood. The rearranged chain carries TRBV5-4 and TRBJ2-1, with TRBD2 tentatively as D gene (5 bases match). The TCR comes from a human donor with active or convalescent COVID-19. The donor label of this sample is uncertain. The encoded CDR3 is CASSLASSRLRREQFF. The nucleotide sequence is TGTGCCAGCAGCTTGGCTTCTAGCCGTCTACGTCGTGAGCAGTTCTTC.